Following are 17 T cell receptor beta chains from one sample sequenced in a study of cytomegalovirus exposure and HLA in healthy donors. 60 Vbeta and 13 Jbeta primers were used in PCR. The protocol was immunoSEQ multiplex PCR, while the TCRdb copy is restricted to in-frame clones and leaves out a portion. The table includes 100,000 to 150,000 clones, more than 65% detected once. Sequenced: PBMCs. The receptors shown here come from a man aged 18 to 29 in good health and CMV-seropositive.

The V call is TRBV29-1, the J call TRBJ2-3, with a tentative D call TRBD1 (5 bases). From germline, CDR1 is SQVTM and CDR2 ANQGSEA. This CDR3 contains 14 residues. V gave up 2 bases and J gave up 8 bases, with 17 bases separating them. The CDR3 protein is CSVERPLRGGTQYF. The CDR3 nucleotides read TGCAGCGTTGAACGGCCCCTAAGGGGTGGTACGCAGTATTTT.

The genes are TRBV6-6 and TRBJ1-4; weak D call: TRBD1 (6 bases). The V and J ends lost 4 bases and 4 bases respectively, with 10 bases between them. Germline assignment: CDR1 MNHNY and CDR2 SVGAGI (reference sequence). The CDR3 runs 14 residues. The CDR3 nucleotides read TGTGCCAGCAGTTTGAACAGGGATAATGAAAAACTGTTTTTT. Translated, it gives CASSLNRDNEKLFF.

In nucleotides, the CDR3 is TGTGCCAGTCGTGAGACAGGGAGAAGTACCGGGGAGCTGTTTTTT. Residues: CASRETGRSTGELFF. This chain uses TRBV19 with TRBJ2-2; 7 bases align to TRBD1. The J segment lost 5 bases and the V segment lost 8 bases, leaving 11 bases of the junction unmatched. CDR3 length: 15 residues. The germline CDR1 and CDR2 sequences are LNHDA and SQIVND (reference sequence).

The chain recombines TRBV9 with TRBJ2-1; 10 nucleotides agree with TRBD2. The CDR3 contains 16 residues. CDR1 is SGDLS and CDR2 is YYNGEE in the germline V gene. Unmatched junction bases numbered 7, after V lost 0 bases and J lost 7 bases. Written as DNA, the CDR3 is TGTGCCAGCAGCGTAGCGTCCAGCGGGGGGGCAAATGAGCAGTTCTTC. Residues: CASSVASSGGANEQFF.

This chain links TRBV6-4 with TRBJ2-3; a possible D gene is TRBD1 (6 bases). CDR3 length: 14 amino acids. Germline V gene sequence: CDR1 MRHNA, CDR2 SNTAGT. V was shortened by 4 bases and J by 1 base, with 9 bases between the two germline ends. The CDR3 sequence: CASSARTGTDTQYF. The CDR3 nucleotides are TGTGCCAGCAGTGCGCGGACAGGCACAGATACGCAGTATTTT.

V and J are TRBV4-2 and TRBJ2-7; 10 nucleotides match TRBD2. The CDR3 is 15 amino acids. J was trimmed by 3 bases and V by 4 bases; bases with no gene match: 6. Germline V gene data show CDR1 as LGHNA and CDR2 as YNFKEQ. The CDR3 DNA reads TGTGCCAGCAGCCTTAGCGGGGGGATGATCTACGAGCAGTACTTC. Amino acids: CASSLSGGMIYEQYF.

The J gene is TRBJ2-5, the V gene TRBV6-6; 10 nucleotides line up with TRBD2. The closer fit of TRBJ2-7 to the DNA end suggests the J call may be wrong. This CDR3 comprises 15 residues. CDR1 MNHNY and CDR2 SVGAGI come from the germline V gene (reference sequence). In DNA form, the CDR3 reads TGTGCCAGCAGTTACGCTAGCGGGGGCCCCAACGAGCAGTACTTC. The encoded protein is CASSYASGGPNEQYF.

In this sample, this clone turned up once. The V gene is TRBV4-3, the J gene TRBJ2-5; 8 positions match TRBD2. Germline V gene sequence: CDR1 LGHNA, CDR2 YSLEER. This CDR3 is 16 amino acids long. V shed 1 base and J 5 bases; nucleotides not matched to a gene: 9. Here the CDR3 DNA reads TGCGCCAGCAGCCAAGGGGCTAGCGGGTGGGATGAGACCCAGTACTTC. This gives the protein CASSQGASGWDETQYF.

The genes are TRBV18 and TRBJ2-3, with TRBD2 matching over 7 bases. The ends lost 3 bases at V and 6 bases at J; junction bases unmatched: 18. The CDR3 covers 18 residues. Germline lookup yields CDR1 KGHSH and CDR2 LQKENI. The CDR3 here is CASSPSLAGTTRKDTQYF. As DNA, the CDR3 is TGTGCCAGCTCACCGTCGCTTGCCGGGACTACCAGAAAGGATACGCAGTATTTT.

This sequence joins TRBV5-6 and TRBJ2-5; 8 bases line up with TRBD1. Losses at the gene ends were 1 base for V and 0 bases for J; bases not matched to a gene: 11. Per germline, CDR1 SGHDT and CDR2 YYEEEE. The CDR3 length is 18 residues. The CDR3 here is CASSLRIRQGTYQETQYF. In DNA, the CDR3 is TGTGCCAGCAGCTTGAGGATAAGACAGGGGACCTACCAAGAGACCCAGTACTTC.

J is TRBJ1-1 and V is TRBV19, with 9 bases aligning to TRBD1. Germline assignment: CDR1 LNHDA and CDR2 SQIVND (reference sequence). The CDR3 length is 14 residues. J gave up 2 bases and V 7 bases, and 5 bases lay outside the gene matches. The CDR3: CASIKDRGNTEAFF. DNA of the CDR3: TGTGCCAGTATAAAGGACAGGGGAAACACTGAAGCTTTCTTT.

The rearrangement uses TRBV2 and TRBJ2-1; 7 positions agree with TRBD1. Germline V gene data show CDR1 as SNHLY and CDR2 as FYNNEI. Trimming cost V 3 bases and J 5 bases; bases outside gene matches: 10. The CDR3 has 16 amino acids. The CDR3: CASSDPTGTDNNEQFF. The CDR3 DNA sequence: TGTGCCAGCAGTGATCCCACCGGGACAGACAACAATGAGCAGTTCTTC.

The V call is TRBV7-2, the J call TRBJ2-7, with TRBD2 as a possible D gene (6 bases). The CDR3 extends over 13 amino acids. Deletions cut 6 bases from V and 6 bases from J, with 15 bases between. Germline CDR1 SGHTA, CDR2 FQGNSA. CDR3 DNA sequence: TGTGCCAGCAGACTAGGCGGGACGGGCGAGCAGTACTTC. Protein product: CASRLGGTGEQYF. The full variable domain, its missing parts supplied by reference TRBV7-2 and TRBJ2-7, is GAGVSQSPSNKVTEKGKDVELRCDPISGHTALYWYRQSLGQGLEFLIYFQGNSAPDKSGLPSDRFSAERTGGSVSTLTIQRTQQEDSAVYLCASRLGGTGEQYFGPGTRLTVT.

The rearrangement joins TRBV5-1 to TRBJ1-3; D is unclear. Trimming took off 0 bases at V and 0 bases at J, with 13 bases between the two ends. This CDR3 has 17 residues. Germline V gene sequence: CDR1 SGHRS, CDR2 YFSETQ. DNA of the CDR3: TGCGCCAGCAGCTTGGCCGGCCTACGGAGCTCTGGAAACACCATATATTTT. It encodes CASSLAGLRSSGNTIYF. Full variable domain (outside the CDR3, taken from reference TRBV5-1 and TRBJ1-3): KAGVTQTPRYLIKTRGQQVTLSCSPISGHRSVSWYQQTPGQGLQFLFEYFSETQRNKGNFPGRFSGRQFSNSRSEMNVSTLELGDSALYLCASSLAGLRSSGNTIYFGEGSWLTVV.

The V call is TRBV10-3, the J call TRBJ2-1; 7 bases map to TRBD1. V was clipped by 10 bases and J by 9 bases; unmatched bases: 6. The germline gives CDR1 ENHRY, CDR2 SYGVKD. This CDR3 spans 11 amino acids. The CDR3 bases are TGTGCCACAAACTCAGGGGGTGAGCAGTTCTTC. Residues: CATNSGGEQFF.

The J gene is TRBJ2-7, the V gene TRBV18; 7 nucleotides line up with TRBD1. The J segment lost 3 bases and the V segment lost 8 bases, leaving 13 bases of the junction unmatched. The CDR3 extends over 15 amino acids. CDR1 is KGHSH, CDR2 LQKENI, per germline. DNA of the CDR3: TGTGCCAGCCGGGGAAAGGGGGCTTCGGTCTACGAGCAGTACTTC. Translated, it gives CASRGKGASVYEQYF.

The chain links TRBV2 to TRBJ2-1; a possible D gene is TRBD1 (6 bases). This CDR3 contains 16 residues. Trimming pared 2 bases from V and 10 bases from J, leaving 21 bases between. Germline CDR1 and CDR2: SNHLY and FYNNEI. The CDR3 DNA reads as TGTGCCAGCAGTGAATCCCTAGGACAGCTATCAAGGGAGCAGTTCTTC. This codes for CASSESLGQLSREQFF.